Each of the 8 T cell receptor beta chains below was sequenced from the same sample in a study of spatial heterogeneity in lung cancer. One entry per CDR3 protein results from TCRdb running MiXCR on the 5' RACE reads. The sample yields about 18,000 distinct CDR3 sequences, 9.5% to 10% seen once. Study results and limitations: In tumors, expanded intratumoral alpha and beta TCR counts tracked mutation counts.

As for time point: sample taken at primary tumor resection. Antigen specificity for these receptors is unknown. This material consisted of lung tumor tissue, taken at surgery. The source is a female donor with early-stage non-small cell lung cancer.

This clonotype was recorded many times. For a library built for alpha chains, this beta chain is a stray read; little rests on its size. The chain carries TRBV29-1 and TRBJ1-5, with 9 bases fitting TRBD1. This CDR3 has 15 amino acids. V gave up 4 bases and J gave up 7 bases; unmatched junction bases: 11. Per germline, CDR1 SQVTM and CDR2 ANQGSEA. The CDR3 sequence: CSVGYGTGSMQPQHF. CDR3 bases: TGCAGCGTTGGTTACGGGACAGGGTCGATGCAGCCCCAGCATTTT.

This clonotype was observed many times. This beta chain is a stray sequence in a library constructed for alpha chains; its clone size is not meaningful. The chain has TRBV6-1 and TRBJ2-7; D possibly corresponds to TRBD2 (6 bases). This CDR3 region has 11 residues. The germline V gene encodes CDR1 MNHNS and CDR2 SASEGT. Between the trimmed V and J ends, which lost 8 bases and 12 bases, there was a span of 17 bases. CDR3 region: CASGAGSLTYF. CDR3 coding DNA: TGTGCCAGCGGCGCCGGGAGCTTGACGTACTTC.

This clonotype was observed at least ten times. Since it is a stray read in a library aimed at alpha chains, this beta chain has a size that is not meaningful. This chain links TRBV12-3 or TRBV12-4 with TRBJ2-7; no firm D call. The CDR3 covers 11 residues. Trimming took off 3 bases at V and 5 bases at J, with 5 bases between the two ends. CDR3 protein: CASSFRHEQYF. CDR3 DNA sequence: TGTGCCAGCAGTTTTCGCCACGAGCAGTACTTC.

This clonotype was found many times. Being off target in a library aimed at alpha chains, this beta chain has a size of little meaning. The genes are TRBV6-5 and TRBJ2-5, with 7 bases aligning to TRBD2. Losses at the gene ends were 5 bases for V and 1 base for J; bases not matched to a gene: 4. The V gene's germline CDR1 is MNHEY and CDR2 SVGAGI. The CDR3 runs to 14 residues. The CDR3: CASSAPGGQETQYF. In DNA, the CDR3 is TGTGCCAGCAGTGCCCCGGGGGGCCAAGAGACCCAGTACTTC.

With regard to this clonotype: With the library built for alpha chains, this beta chain is off target and its frequency is not meaningful. The chain couples TRBV23-1 to TRBJ2-1; 7 nucleotides agree with TRBD1. TRBV23-1 is an open reading frame, and its role is uncertain. With 3 bases clipped from V and 0 bases from J, the junction kept 14 bases outside the gene matches. CDR3 length: 19 amino acids. The CDR3 nucleotides read TGCGCCAGCAGTCACCACAGACAGGGAAGGGGCCACTCCTACAATGAGCAGTTCTTC. Its translation: CASSHHRQGRGHSYNEQFF.

There are a few counts of this clonotype. The library was prepared for alpha chains; this beta chain is a stray read, so its frequency means little. The chain employs TRBV28 and TRBJ2-7; D tentatively reads TRBD1 or TRBD2 (5 bases each). Germline V gene lookup returns CDR1 MDHEN and CDR2 SYDVKM. Deletions cut 3 bases from V and 5 bases from J, with 17 bases between. The CDR3 contains 15 residues. CDR3 sequence reads: CASSFGGREPHEQYF. The CDR3 nucleotides are TGTGCCAGCAGTTTTGGGGGAAGGGAACCCCACGAGCAGTACTTC. Variable domain in full (rest from reference TRBV28 and TRBJ2-7): DVKVTQSSRYLVKRTGEKVFLECVQDMDHENMFWYRQDPGLGLRLIYFSYDVKMKEKGDIPEGYSVSREKKERFSLILESASTNQTSMYLCASSFGGREPHEQYFGPGTRLTVT.

The table lists this clonotype with many counts. Being off target in a library aimed at alpha chains, this beta chain has a size of little meaning. This chain joins TRBV28 and TRBJ2-3; possible D gene TRBD2, 5 bases. Germline-derived CDR1 and CDR2 are MDHEN and SYDVKM. V was pared by 4 bases and J by 0 bases, with 14 bases between. CDR3 length equals 16 residues. The CDR3 sequence: CASSSASGISTDTQYF. The CDR3, as DNA: TGTGCCAGCAGTTCGGCCTCGGGGATAAGCACAGATACGCAGTATTTT.

This clonotype was recorded a few times. A library prepared for alpha chains yielded this beta chain as an off-target read; its size is of little meaning. The chain is built from TRBV7-2 and TRBJ1-2; a possible D gene is TRBD1 (5 bases). Germline values: CDR1 SGHTA, CDR2 FQGNSA. The CDR3 contains 14 residues. Trimming left V 3 bases short and J 8 bases short, with 16 bases between. CDR3 sequence reads: CASSLPGRLGGYTF. The CDR3 region has the DNA TGTGCCAGCAGCTTGCCGGGACGGCTCGGGGGCTACACCTTC.